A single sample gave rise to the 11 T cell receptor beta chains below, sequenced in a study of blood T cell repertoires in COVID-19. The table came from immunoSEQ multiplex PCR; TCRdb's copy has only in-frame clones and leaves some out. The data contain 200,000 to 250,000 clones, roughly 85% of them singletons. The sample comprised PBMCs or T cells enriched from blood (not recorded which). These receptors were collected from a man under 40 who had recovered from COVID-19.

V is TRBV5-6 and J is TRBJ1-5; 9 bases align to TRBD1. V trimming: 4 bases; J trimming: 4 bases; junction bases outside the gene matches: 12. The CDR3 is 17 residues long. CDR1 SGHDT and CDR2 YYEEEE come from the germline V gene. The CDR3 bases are TGTGCCAGCAGCAGCGGACAGGGGTCCCAGGGAAATCAGCCCCAGCATTTT. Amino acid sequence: CASSSGQGSQGNQPQHF.

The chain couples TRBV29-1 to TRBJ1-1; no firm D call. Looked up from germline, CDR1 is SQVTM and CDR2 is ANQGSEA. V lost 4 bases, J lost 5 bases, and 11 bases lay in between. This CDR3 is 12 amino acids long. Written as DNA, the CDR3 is TGCAGCGTTGGGGCCCCATGGACTGAAGCTTTCTTT. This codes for CSVGAPWTEAFF.

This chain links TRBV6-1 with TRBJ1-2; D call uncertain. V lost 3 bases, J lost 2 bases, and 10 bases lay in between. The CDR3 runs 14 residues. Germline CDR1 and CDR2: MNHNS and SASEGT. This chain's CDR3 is CASSERTINYGYTF. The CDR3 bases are TGTGCCAGCAGTGAGCGCACCATAAACTATGGCTACACCTTC.

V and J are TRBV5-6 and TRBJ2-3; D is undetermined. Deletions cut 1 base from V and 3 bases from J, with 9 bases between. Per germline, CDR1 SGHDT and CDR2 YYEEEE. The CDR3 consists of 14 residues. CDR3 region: CASSLPGLTDTQYF. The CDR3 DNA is TGTGCCAGCAGCTTGCCAGGCTTGACAGATACGCAGTATTTT.

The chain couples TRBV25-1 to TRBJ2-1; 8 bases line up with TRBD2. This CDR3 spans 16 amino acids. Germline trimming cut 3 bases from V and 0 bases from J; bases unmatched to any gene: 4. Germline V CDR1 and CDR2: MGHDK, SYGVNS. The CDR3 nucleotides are TGTGCCAGCAGTGACCTCAGCGGGAGCTCCTACAATGAGCAGTTCTTC. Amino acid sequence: CASSDLSGSSYNEQFF.

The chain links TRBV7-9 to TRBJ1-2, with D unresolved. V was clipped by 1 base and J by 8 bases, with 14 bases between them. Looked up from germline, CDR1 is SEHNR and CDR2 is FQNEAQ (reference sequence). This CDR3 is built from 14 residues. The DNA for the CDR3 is TGTGCCAGCAGCTTAGAGGTCGGTCCAGGCGGCTACACCTTC. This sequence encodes CASSLEVGPGGYTF.

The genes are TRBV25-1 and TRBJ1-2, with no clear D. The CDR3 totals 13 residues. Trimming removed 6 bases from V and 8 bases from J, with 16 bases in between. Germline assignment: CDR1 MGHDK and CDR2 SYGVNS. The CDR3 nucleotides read TGTGCCAGCAGCCACACCGGGTTAGACGGCTACACCTTC. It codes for CASSHTGLDGYTF.

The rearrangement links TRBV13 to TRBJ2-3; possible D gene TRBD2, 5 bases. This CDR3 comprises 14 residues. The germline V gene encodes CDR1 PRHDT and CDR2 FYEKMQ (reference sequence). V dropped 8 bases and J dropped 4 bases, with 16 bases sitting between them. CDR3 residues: CASLEYGVPDTQYF. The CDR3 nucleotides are TGTGCCAGCTTAGAGTACGGGGTTCCAGATACGCAGTATTTT.

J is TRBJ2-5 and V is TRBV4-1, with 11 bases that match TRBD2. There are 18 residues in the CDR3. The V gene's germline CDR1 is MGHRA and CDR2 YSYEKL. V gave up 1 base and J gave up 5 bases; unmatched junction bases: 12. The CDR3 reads CASSQGRASGRRVETQYF. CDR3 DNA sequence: TGCGCCAGCAGCCAAGGTCGGGCTAGCGGGAGGCGGGTGGAGACCCAGTACTTC.

The CDR3 DNA follows: TGTGCCAGCAGTTACGGGACAGGGGGTTTGTGCTACACCTTC. Translated, it gives CASSYGTGGLCYTF. V usage is TRBV6-5 and J usage is TRBJ1-2; TRBD1 aligns across 11 bases. The germline V gene has CDR1 MNHEY and CDR2 SVGAGI. V shed 2 bases, J shed 9 bases, and the junction held 5 bases outside the gene matches. This CDR3 is 14 amino acids long.

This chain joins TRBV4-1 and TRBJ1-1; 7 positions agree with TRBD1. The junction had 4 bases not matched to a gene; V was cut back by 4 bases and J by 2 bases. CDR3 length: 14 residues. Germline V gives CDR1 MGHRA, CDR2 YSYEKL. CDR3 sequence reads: CASSPRQGNTEAFF. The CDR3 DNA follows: TGCGCCAGCAGCCCAAGACAGGGAAACACTGAAGCTTTCTTT.